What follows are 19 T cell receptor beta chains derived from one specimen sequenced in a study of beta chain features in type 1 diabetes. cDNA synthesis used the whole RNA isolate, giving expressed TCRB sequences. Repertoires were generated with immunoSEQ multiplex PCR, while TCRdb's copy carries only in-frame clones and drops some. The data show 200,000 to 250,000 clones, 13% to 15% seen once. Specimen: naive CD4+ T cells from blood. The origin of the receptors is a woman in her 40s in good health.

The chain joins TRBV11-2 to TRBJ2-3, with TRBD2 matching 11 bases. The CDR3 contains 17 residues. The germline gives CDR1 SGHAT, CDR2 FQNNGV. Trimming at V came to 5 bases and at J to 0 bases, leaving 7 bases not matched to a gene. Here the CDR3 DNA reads TGTGCCAGCAGCCCTCGTGGGACTAGCGGAAGCACAGATACGCAGTATTTT. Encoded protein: CASSPRGTSGSTDTQYF. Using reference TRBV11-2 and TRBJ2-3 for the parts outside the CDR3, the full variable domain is EAGVAQSPRYKIIEKRQSVAFWCNPISGHATLYWYQQILGQGPKLLIQFQNNGVVDDSQLPKDRFSAERLKGVDSTLKIQPAKLEDSAVYLCASSPRGTSGSTDTQYFGPGTRLTVL.

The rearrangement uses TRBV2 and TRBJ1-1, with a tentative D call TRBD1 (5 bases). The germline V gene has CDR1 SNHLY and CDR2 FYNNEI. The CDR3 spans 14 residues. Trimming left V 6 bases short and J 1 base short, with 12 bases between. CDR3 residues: CASSPDTGNTEAFF. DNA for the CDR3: TGTGCCAGCAGCCCGGACACTGGGAACACTGAAGCTTTCTTT.

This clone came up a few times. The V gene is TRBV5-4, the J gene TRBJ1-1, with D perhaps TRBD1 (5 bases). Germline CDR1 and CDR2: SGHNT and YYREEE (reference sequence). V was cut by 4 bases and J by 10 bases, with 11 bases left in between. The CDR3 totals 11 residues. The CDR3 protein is CASSTPGGAFF. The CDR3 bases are TGTGCCAGCAGCACACCGGGGGGAGCTTTCTTT.

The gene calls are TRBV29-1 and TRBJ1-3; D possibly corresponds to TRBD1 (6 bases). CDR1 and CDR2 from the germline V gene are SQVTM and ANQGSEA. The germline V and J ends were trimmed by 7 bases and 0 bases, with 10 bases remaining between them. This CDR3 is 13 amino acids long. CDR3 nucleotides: TGCAGCGCAAGGACAGCCTCTGGAAACACCATATATTTT. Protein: CSARTASGNTIYF.

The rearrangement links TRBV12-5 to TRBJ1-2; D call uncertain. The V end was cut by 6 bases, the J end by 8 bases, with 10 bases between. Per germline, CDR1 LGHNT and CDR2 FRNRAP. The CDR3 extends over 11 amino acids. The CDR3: CASGFPAGYTF. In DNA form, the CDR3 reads TGTGCTAGTGGCTTCCCCGCGGGCTACACCTTC.

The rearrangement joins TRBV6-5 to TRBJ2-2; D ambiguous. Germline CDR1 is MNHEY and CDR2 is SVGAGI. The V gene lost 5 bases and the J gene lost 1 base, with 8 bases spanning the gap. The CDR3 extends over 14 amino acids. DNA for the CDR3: TGTGCCAGCAGTATCTTAGAGAACACCGGGGAGCTGTTTTTT. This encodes CASSILENTGELFF.

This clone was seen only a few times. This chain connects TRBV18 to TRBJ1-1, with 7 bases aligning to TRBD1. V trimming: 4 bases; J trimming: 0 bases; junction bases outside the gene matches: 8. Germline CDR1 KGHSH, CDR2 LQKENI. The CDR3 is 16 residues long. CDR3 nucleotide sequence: TGTGCCAGCTCACAATCTAGGGGGCTTATGAACACTGAAGCTTTCTTT. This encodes CASSQSRGLMNTEAFF.

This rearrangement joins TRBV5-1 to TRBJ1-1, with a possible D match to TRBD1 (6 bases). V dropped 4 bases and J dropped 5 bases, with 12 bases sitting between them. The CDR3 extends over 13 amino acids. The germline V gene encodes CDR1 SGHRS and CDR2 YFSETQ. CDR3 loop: CASSTGGGTEAFF. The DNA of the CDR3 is TGCGCCAGCAGCACGGGAGGGGGGACTGAAGCTTTCTTT.

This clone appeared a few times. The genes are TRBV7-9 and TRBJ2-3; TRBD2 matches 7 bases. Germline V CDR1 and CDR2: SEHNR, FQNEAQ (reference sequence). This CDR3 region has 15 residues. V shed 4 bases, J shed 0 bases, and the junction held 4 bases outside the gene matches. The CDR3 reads CASSSRGGSTDTQYF. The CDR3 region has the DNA TGTGCCAGCAGCTCCCGGGGAGGGAGCACAGATACGCAGTATTTT. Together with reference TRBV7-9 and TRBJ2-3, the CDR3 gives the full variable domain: DTGVSQNPRHKITKRGQNVTFRCDPISEHNRLYWYRQTLGQGPEFLTYFQNEAQLEKSRLLSDRFSAERPKGSFSTLEIQRTEQGDSAMYLCASSSRGGSTDTQYFGPGTRLTVL.

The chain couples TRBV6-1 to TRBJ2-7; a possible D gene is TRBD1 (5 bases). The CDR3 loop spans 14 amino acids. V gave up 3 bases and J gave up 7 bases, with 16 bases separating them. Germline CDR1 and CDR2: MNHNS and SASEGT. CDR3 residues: CASSDPYRYGEQYF. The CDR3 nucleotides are TGTGCCAGCAGTGACCCGTACAGGTATGGGGAGCAGTACTTC.

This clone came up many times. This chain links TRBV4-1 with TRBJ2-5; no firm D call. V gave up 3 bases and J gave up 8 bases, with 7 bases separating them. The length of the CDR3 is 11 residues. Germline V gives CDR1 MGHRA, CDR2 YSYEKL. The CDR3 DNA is TGCGCCAGCAGCCACCTCGGTACCCAGTACTTC. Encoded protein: CASSHLGTQYF.

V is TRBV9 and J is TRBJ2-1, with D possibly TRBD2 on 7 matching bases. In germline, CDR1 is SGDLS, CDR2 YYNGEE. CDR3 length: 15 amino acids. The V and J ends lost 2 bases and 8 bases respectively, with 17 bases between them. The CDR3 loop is CASSVGGGGFDEQFF. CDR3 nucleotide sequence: TGTGCCAGCAGCGTGGGGGGGGGCGGTTTCGATGAGCAGTTCTTC.

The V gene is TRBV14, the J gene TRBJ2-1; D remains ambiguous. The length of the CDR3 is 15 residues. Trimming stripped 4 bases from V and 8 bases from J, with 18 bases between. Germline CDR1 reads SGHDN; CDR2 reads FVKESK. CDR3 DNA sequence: TGTGCCAGCAGCCTCAGTTTCAGTTCCCCCCATGAGCAGTTCTTC. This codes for CASSLSFSSPHEQFF.

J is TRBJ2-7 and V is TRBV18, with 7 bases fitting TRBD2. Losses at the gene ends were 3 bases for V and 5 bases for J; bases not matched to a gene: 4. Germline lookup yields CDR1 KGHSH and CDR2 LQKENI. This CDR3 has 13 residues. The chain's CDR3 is CASSPDGRNEQYF. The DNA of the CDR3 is TGTGCCAGCTCACCGGACGGGAGGAACGAGCAGTACTTC. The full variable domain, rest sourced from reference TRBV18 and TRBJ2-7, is NAGVMQNPRHLVRRRGQEARLRCSPMKGHSHVYWYRQLPEEGLKFMVYLQKENIIDESGMPKERFSAEFPKEGPSILRIQQVVRGDSAAYFCASSPDGRNEQYFGPGTRLTVT.

Here the CDR3 reads CASSQSQAGSQETQYF. CDR3 in DNA: TGTGCCAGCAGCCAATCCCAAGCGGGTAGCCAAGAGACCCAGTACTTC. The V and J genes are TRBV4-2 and TRBJ2-5, with D maybe TRBD2 (6 bases). Germline V gene data show CDR1 as LGHNA and CDR2 as YNFKEQ. V lost 2 bases, J lost 1 base, and 14 bases lay in between. The CDR3 sequence is 16 residues long.

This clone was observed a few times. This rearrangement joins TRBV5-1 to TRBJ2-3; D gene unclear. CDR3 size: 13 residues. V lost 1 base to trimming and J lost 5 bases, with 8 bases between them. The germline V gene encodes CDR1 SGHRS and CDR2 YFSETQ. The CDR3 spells CASSLNFLDTQYF. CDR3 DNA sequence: TGCGCCAGCAGCTTGAATTTTCTAGATACGCAGTATTTT.

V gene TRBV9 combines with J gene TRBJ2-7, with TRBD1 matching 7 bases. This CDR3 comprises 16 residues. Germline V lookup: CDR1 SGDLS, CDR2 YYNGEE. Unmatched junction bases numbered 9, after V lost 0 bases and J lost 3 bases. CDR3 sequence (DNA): TGTGCCAGCAGCGTAGGGTTAGGACAGGTCATCTACGAGCAGTACTTC. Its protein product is CASSVGLGQVIYEQYF.

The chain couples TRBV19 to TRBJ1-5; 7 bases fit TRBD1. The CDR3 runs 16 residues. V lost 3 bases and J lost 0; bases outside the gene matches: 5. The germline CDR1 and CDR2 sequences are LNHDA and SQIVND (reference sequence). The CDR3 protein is CASSIAGTDSNQPQHF. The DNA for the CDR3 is TGTGCCAGTAGTATCGCGGGGACAGATAGCAATCAGCCCCAGCATTTT.

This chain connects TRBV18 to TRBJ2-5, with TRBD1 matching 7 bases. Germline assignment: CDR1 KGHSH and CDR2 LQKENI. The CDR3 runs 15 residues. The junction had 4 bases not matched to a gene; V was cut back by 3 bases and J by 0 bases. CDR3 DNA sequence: TGTGCCAGCTCACCGCGGCAGGGGGACCAAGAGACCCAGTACTTC. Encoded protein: CASSPRQGDQETQYF. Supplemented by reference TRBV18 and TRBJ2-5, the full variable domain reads NAGVMQNPRHLVRRRGQEARLRCSPMKGHSHVYWYRQLPEEGLKFMVYLQKENIIDESGMPKERFSAEFPKEGPSILRIQQVVRGDSAAYFCASSPRQGDQETQYFGPGTRLLVL.